These 12 T cell receptor beta chains share one sample of origin, sequenced in a study of human T cells and chemical hapten exposure. Time point: pre-sensitization, week 0. As to treatment: therapeutic diphenylcyclopropenone sensitization with weekly scalp DPC. MiXCR, run by TCRdb on the RACE reads, gives a single entry per CDR3 protein. Among about 300,000 distinct CDR3 sequences listed, around 5.5% were seen once. Here the sequenced sample was whole blood, taken in connection with sensitization to the hapten diphenylcyclopropenone (DPC). The receptors were sampled from a woman aged 18-29 years with alopecia areata. Some clones in this sample may be carry-over from other donors' samples.

The sample holds many counts of this clonotype. The chain carries TRBV7-9 and TRBJ1-1; D is possibly TRBD1 (5 bases). Germline loops: CDR1 SEHNR, CDR2 FQNEAQ (reference sequence). CDR3 size: 13 residues. The germline V and J ends were trimmed by 10 bases and 3 bases, with 15 bases remaining between them. In DNA form, the CDR3 reads TGTGCCACCGTCAGTGGGGGGGACACTGAAGCTTTCTTT. It codes for CATVSGGDTEAFF.

This clonotype has just a few counts. The chain joins TRBV27 to TRBJ2-1; a weak D match, TRBD2 (6 bases). The V gene lost 2 bases and the J gene lost 6 bases, with 17 bases spanning the gap. Per the germline V gene, CDR1 is MNHEY and CDR2 is SMNVEV (reference sequence). The CDR3 covers 16 residues. The CDR3 DNA reads TGTGCCAGCAGTTTAGAGGGGCAGGGAGGCGGCAATGAGCAGTTCTTC. Translating gives CASSLEGQGGGNEQFF.

This clonotype has only a few counts. V and J are TRBV6-2 or TRBV6-3 and TRBJ1-5; no definite D call. V shed 7 bases and J shed 4 bases, with 14 bases lying between them. The CDR3 has 14 amino acids. Germline-derived CDR1 and CDR2 are MNHEY and SVGEGT. CDR3 bases: TGTGCCAGCACCACGCGAGGGAAAAATCAGCCCCAGCATTTT. Its protein is CASTTRGKNQPQHF.

In this sample, this clonotype turned up many times. The gene calls are TRBV28 and TRBJ2-2; 8 nucleotides agree with TRBD1. The germline CDR1 and CDR2 sequences are MDHEN and SYDVKM. The CDR3 has 15 residues. Germline trimming cut 6 bases from V and 4 bases from J; bases unmatched to any gene: 7. CDR3 DNA: TGTGCCAGCAGCTTGACAGGGGCGCCCACCGGGGAGCTGTTTTTT. It specifies CASSLTGAPTGELFF.

The CDR3 sequence is CASSVDDAPPTDTQYF. The CDR3 DNA reads TGTGCCAGCAGCGTGGACGATGCCCCCCCCACAGATACGCAGTATTTT. The chain recombines TRBV9 with TRBJ2-3, with D hard to call. V lost 2 bases and J lost 2, with 15 bases in between. In germline, CDR1 is SGDLS, CDR2 YYNGEE. This CDR3 region has 16 residues.

This clonotype was recorded at least ten times. The gene calls are TRBV12-5 and TRBJ2-1; TRBD1 agrees at 9 bases. This CDR3 is built from 14 residues. With 5 bases clipped from V and 4 bases from J, the junction kept 3 bases outside the gene matches. CDR1 LGHNT and CDR2 FRNRAP come from the germline V gene. The CDR3 loop is CASGPGQGYNEQFF. CDR3 DNA: TGTGCTAGTGGTCCGGGACAGGGATACAATGAGCAGTTCTTC.

Only a few counts were recorded for this clonotype. The chain is built from TRBV25-1 and TRBJ1-2, with 8 bases aligning to TRBD1. This CDR3 contains 13 residues. CDR1 and CDR2 from the germline V gene are MGHDK and SYGVNS. The ends lost 4 bases at V and 7 bases at J; junction bases unmatched: 5. Written as DNA, the CDR3 is TGTGCCAGCAGTGCATCAGGGGGCTCTGGCTACACCTTC. It specifies CASSASGGSGYTF.

This clonotype was counted ten times or more. The CDR3 nucleotides are TGTGCCAGCAGCCCCCAGGACAGGGTCGGCTACACCTTC. Translated: CASSPQDRVGYTF. This chain joins TRBV14 and TRBJ1-2; 8 bases agree with TRBD1. V was pared by 4 bases and J by 8 bases, with 6 bases of the junction left unmatched. The germline V gene encodes CDR1 SGHDN and CDR2 FVKESK. The CDR3 spans 13 residues.

This clonotype was seen ten or more times. The chain recombines TRBV4-3 with TRBJ2-1, with 9 positions matching TRBD2. V lost 3 bases, J lost 8 bases, and 11 bases stayed unmatched. CDR3 size: 16 residues. Germline V gene lookup returns CDR1 LGHNA and CDR2 YSLEER. CDR3 protein: CASSQAQGGGVDEQFF. The DNA of the CDR3 is TGCGCCAGCAGCCAGGCCCAGGGCGGGGGGGTCGATGAGCAGTTCTTC.

This chain connects TRBV7-9 to TRBJ1-1; D is unclear. The germline V gene has CDR1 SEHNR and CDR2 FQNEAQ (reference sequence). The CDR3 extends over 15 amino acids. V was clipped by 2 bases and J by 0 bases, with 10 bases between them. CDR3 residues: CASSLPRLLNTEAFF. DNA of the CDR3: TGTGCCAGCAGCTTACCCCGGCTATTGAACACTGAAGCTTTCTTT.

This clonotype was counted only a few times. CDR3 coding DNA: TGTGCCAGCCCCCGGGCTTTCTTT. Its translation: CASPRAFF. V and J are TRBV6-5 and TRBJ1-1; no definite D call. Germline V CDR1 and CDR2: MNHEY, SVGAGI. The CDR3 has 8 residues. Between the trimmed V and J ends, which lost 8 bases and 11 bases, there was a span of 6 bases.

This clonotype has at least ten counts. The chain has TRBV5-1 and TRBJ1-1; D ambiguous. Trimming took off 5 bases at V and 1 base at J, with 12 bases between the two ends. The CDR3 runs 14 residues. The germline V gene encodes CDR1 SGHRS and CDR2 YFSETQ. DNA of the CDR3: TGCGCCAGCAGTCAAAGGGCCGGGAACACTGAAGCTTTCTTT. Its protein product is CASSQRAGNTEAFF.